Each of the 26 T cell receptor beta chains below was sequenced from the same sample in a study of T-cell memory formation after mild COVID-19. TCRdb independently ran MiXCR on the 5' RACE reads; one entry per CDR3 protein. Here the sample spans 300,000 to 400,000 distinct CDR3 sequences, over 25% being singletons. The sequencing sample was made of PBMCs or a T cell subset sorted from them (not recorded which). The receptors were sampled from an adult woman who had mild COVID-19 (a few samples of this study predate the infection). Cell type and time point are not known.

The sample holds a few counts of this clonotype. The V call is TRBV28, the J call TRBJ1-5; possible D gene TRBD1, 5 bases. V shed 11 bases and J shed 0 bases, with 17 bases lying between them. The germline CDR1 and CDR2 sequences are MDHEN and SYDVKM. The CDR3 is 15 amino acids. CDR3 in DNA: TGTGCCGTATGGGGCCCTGGATATAGCAATCAGCCCCAGCATTTT. This sequence encodes CAVWGPGYSNQPQHF.

The chain employs TRBV29-1 and TRBJ2-2, with a weak D call TRBD1 (6 bases). Germline values: CDR1 SQVTM, CDR2 ANQGSEA. The CDR3 runs to 13 residues. With 7 bases removed from V and 2 bases from J, the gap between germline ends came to 11 bases. The CDR3 spells CSASGDNTGELFF. The CDR3 DNA reads as TGCAGCGCTTCAGGGGACAACACCGGGGAGCTGTTTTTT.

This clonotype was observed a handful of times. This chain links TRBV7-9 with TRBJ2-1; 10 positions agree with TRBD2. This CDR3 region has 15 residues. Germline CDR1 is SEHNR and CDR2 is FQNEAQ (reference sequence). With 3 bases clipped from V and 10 bases from J, the junction kept 9 bases outside the gene matches. CDR3 bases: TGTGCCAGCAGCTTCTGGCTAGCGGGAGACTGGGAGCAGTTCTTC. Translation: CASSFWLAGDWEQFF.

The chain couples TRBV7-9 to TRBJ2-7; the D gene is possibly TRBD2 (5 bases). The CDR3 spans 13 residues. The germline V gene encodes CDR1 SEHNR and CDR2 FQNEAQ (reference sequence). V shed 5 bases and J shed 1 base, with 9 bases lying between them. Here the CDR3 DNA reads TGTGCCAGCAGCGGCCGACTATCCTACGAGCAGTACTTC. Amino acids: CASSGRLSYEQYF. Looking up the rest from reference TRBV7-9 and TRBJ2-7 gives the full variable domain: DTGVSQNPRHKITKRGQNVTFRCDPISEHNRLYWYRQTLGQGPEFLTYFQNEAQLEKSRLLSDRFSAERPKGSFSTLEIQRTEQGDSAMYLCASSGRLSYEQYFGPGTRLTVT.

This clonotype has more than one count but fewer than ten. This sequence joins TRBV30 and TRBJ2-6; TRBD2 is a possible D gene (6 bases). Germline V CDR1 and CDR2: GTSNPN, SVGIG (reference sequence). This CDR3 contains 20 residues. V lost 2 bases to trimming and J lost 1 base, with 24 bases between them. The CDR3: CAWSYVRVFQGGSGANVLTF. CDR3 coding DNA: TGTGCCTGGAGTTACGTTCGGGTCTTCCAGGGAGGATCTGGGGCCAACGTCCTGACTTTC.

V usage is TRBV5-1 and J usage is TRBJ2-5, with 10 bases matching TRBD1. Germline CDR1 reads SGHRS; CDR2 reads YFSETQ. CDR3 size: 16 residues. J was trimmed by 2 bases and V by 0 bases; bases with no gene match: 4. The CDR3 DNA reads TGCGCCAGCAGCTTGGCGGGACAGGGGCCGCAAGAGACCCAGTACTTC. This encodes CASSLAGQGPQETQYF.

The chain carries TRBV11-3 and TRBJ1-1, with 9 nucleotides matching TRBD1. Per germline, CDR1 SGHNT and CDR2 YENEEA. J was trimmed by 1 base and V by 5 bases; bases with no gene match: 5. The length of the CDR3 is 15 residues. CDR3 in amino acids: CASSPGQGGNTEAFF. The CDR3 DNA reads as TGTGCCAGCAGCCCGGGACAGGGTGGGAACACTGAAGCTTTCTTT.

The chain has TRBV24-1 and TRBJ1-1; no clear D gene. The germline V gene encodes CDR1 KGHDR and CDR2 SFDVKD. The CDR3 is 14 residues long. V was cut by 2 bases and J by 11 bases, with 17 bases left in between. The CDR3 region has the DNA TGTGCCACCAGTGATTCGACGGCTACTATGAAGGCTTTCTTT. Translating it yields CATSDSTATMKAFF.

This chain connects TRBV20-1 to TRBJ1-1; D gene uncertain. The CDR3 spans 12 residues. From germline, CDR1 is DFQATT and CDR2 SNEGSKA (reference sequence). Trimming removed 4 bases at V and 4 bases at J, with 10 bases between. In DNA, the CDR3 is TGCAGTGCTAACCCGGGGAGCACTGAAGCTTTCTTT. Amino acid sequence: CSANPGSTEAFF.

This clonotype was picked up many times. This chain uses TRBV5-1 with TRBJ2-2; TRBD1 aligns across 7 bases. J was trimmed by 1 base and V by 0 bases; bases with no gene match: 0. The CDR3 runs 15 residues. Looked up from germline, CDR1 is SGHRS and CDR2 is YFSETQ. DNA of the CDR3: TGCGCCAGCAGCTTGGGGACAGGGAACACCGGGGAGCTGTTTTTT. The encoded protein is CASSLGTGNTGELFF. Complete variable domain (other parts from reference TRBV5-1 and TRBJ2-2): KAGVTQTPRYLIKTRGQQVTLSCSPISGHRSVSWYQQTPGQGLQFLFEYFSETQRNKGNFPGRFSGRQFSNSRSEMNVSTLELGDSALYLCASSLGTGNTGELFFGEGSRLTVL.

V is TRBV10-1 and J is TRBJ2-7; D remains ambiguous. In germline, CDR1 is WNHNN, CDR2 SYGVQD (reference sequence). V was cut by 4 bases and J by 1 base, with 11 bases left in between. The CDR3 runs 14 residues. The CDR3 DNA is TGCGCCAGCAGTGGCCGGAGACGATCCTACGAGCAGTACTTC. This sequence encodes CASSGRRRSYEQYF.

This chain joins TRBV3-1 and TRBJ2-7; weak D call: TRBD2 (6 bases). This CDR3 contains 14 residues. The germline V and J ends were trimmed by 0 bases and 5 bases, with 11 bases remaining between them. CDR1 is LGHDT and CDR2 is YNNKEL in the germline V gene (reference sequence). In nucleotides, the CDR3 is TGTGCCAGCAGCCAAGATTTGACGGGGGACGAGCAGTACTTC. This codes for CASSQDLTGDEQYF.

This clonotype was found once. The gene calls are TRBV4-1 and TRBJ1-1, with a weak D call TRBD1 (6 bases). Looked up from germline, CDR1 is MGHRA and CDR2 is YSYEKL. V was cut by 5 bases and J by 6 bases, with 19 bases left in between. This CDR3 is 15 amino acids long. For the CDR3, the DNA is TGCGCCAGCAGCACCAACACAGGGAGTGATTCTGAAGCTTTCTTT. Translation gives CASSTNTGSDSEAFF.

V and J are TRBV11-3 and TRBJ2-1; the D gene is possibly TRBD2 (6 bases). The CDR3 is 13 amino acids. V lost 6 bases, J lost 6 bases, and 12 bases lay in between. CDR1 is SGHNT, CDR2 YENEEA, per germline. CDR3 residues: CASRPWGVNEQFF. The CDR3 coding sequence is TGTGCCAGCAGGCCTTGGGGGGTCAATGAGCAGTTCTTC.

The V and J genes are TRBV7-2 and TRBJ2-2; D possibly corresponds to TRBD2 (6 bases). The V end was cut by 6 bases, the J end by 3 bases, with 11 bases between. The length of the CDR3 is 14 residues. CDR1 and CDR2 from the germline V gene are SGHTA and FQGNSA. The CDR3 DNA reads TGTGCCAGCAGACGGGACTCGGACACCGGGGAGCTGTTTTTT. Translated: CASRRDSDTGELFF.

V and J are TRBV29-1 and TRBJ2-5; D uncertain. In germline, CDR1 is SQVTM, CDR2 ANQGSEA. Trimming took 2 bases from V and 0 from J, leaving 7 bases between them. CDR3 length: 13 residues. CDR3 in amino acids: CSVEMENQETQYF. The DNA for the CDR3 is TGCAGCGTTGAAATGGAGAACCAAGAGACCCAGTACTTC. The full variable domain, in which reference TRBV29-1 and TRBJ2-5 provide the parts outside the CDR3, is SAVISQKPSRDICQRGTSLTIQCQVDSQVTMMFWYRQQPGQSLTLIATANQGSEATYESGFVIDKFPISRPNLTFSTLTVSNMSPEDSSIYLCSVEMENQETQYFGPGTRLLVL.

This clonotype was detected a few times. The rearrangement uses TRBV4-1 and TRBJ1-6, with D hard to call. The CDR3 runs 14 residues. CDR1 and CDR2 from the germline V gene are MGHRA and YSYEKL. With 0 bases removed from V and 4 bases from J, the gap between germline ends came to 4 bases. The CDR3 nucleotides read TGCGCCAGCAGCCAAGAGGGGTATAATTCACCCCTCCACTTT. Amino acids: CASSQEGYNSPLHF.

The CDR3 region is CASTLSMNTEAFF. CDR3 coding DNA: TGTGCCAGCACCCTTAGTATGAACACTGAAGCTTTCTTT. The chain uses TRBV2 and TRBJ1-1; D is uncertain. V was clipped by 7 bases and J by 0 bases, with 9 bases between them. The CDR3 has 13 residues. Germline CDR1 SNHLY, CDR2 FYNNEI.

This clonotype was seen only a few times. This rearrangement joins TRBV7-2 to TRBJ2-1; 8 bases fit TRBD2. The CDR3 covers 14 residues. Trimming removed 4 bases from V and 5 bases from J; junction bases left unmatched: 4. From germline, CDR1 is SGHTA and CDR2 FQGNSA. CDR3 sequence reads: CASSSPGGDNEQFF. The CDR3 DNA follows: TGTGCCAGCAGCTCACCCGGGGGGGACAATGAGCAGTTCTTC.

The J gene is TRBJ2-1, the V gene TRBV5-1, with 7 bases that match TRBD1. The CDR3 contains 13 residues. With 4 bases clipped from V and 8 bases from J, the junction kept 6 bases outside the gene matches. CDR1 is SGHRS, CDR2 YFSETQ, per germline. CDR3 in DNA: TGCGCCAGCAGCCCGACTACAGGGGATGAGCAGTTCTTC. It yields the protein CASSPTTGDEQFF.

The V call is TRBV9, the J call TRBJ1-1, with D possibly TRBD1 on 6 matching bases. The CDR3 is 17 amino acids. Trimming cost V 3 bases and J 0 bases, with 18 bases left between them. Germline assignment: CDR1 SGDLS and CDR2 YYNGEE. CDR3 sequence (DNA): TGTGCCAGCAGCGCCCCGGAGGGGGGGCTTCTGAACACTGAAGCTTTCTTT. It yields the protein CASSAPEGGLLNTEAFF.

This clonotype was observed a handful of times. J is TRBJ2-1 and V is TRBV5-1; 12 bases fit TRBD2. Germline CDR1 and CDR2: SGHRS and YFSETQ. With V trimmed by 0 bases and J by 6 bases, 4 bases remained unmatched. The CDR3 loop spans 16 amino acids. Written as DNA, the CDR3 is TGCGCCAGCAGCTTGGAACTAGCGGGAGGCGTCAATGAGCAGTTCTTC. Translating gives CASSLELAGGVNEQFF. The full variable domain, its missing parts supplied by reference TRBV5-1 and TRBJ2-1, is KAGVTQTPRYLIKTRGQQVTLSCSPISGHRSVSWYQQTPGQGLQFLFEYFSETQRNKGNFPGRFSGRQFSNSRSEMNVSTLELGDSALYLCASSLELAGGVNEQFFGPGTRLTVL.

In its sample, this clonotype was seen a few times. The V gene is TRBV5-1, the J gene TRBJ2-7; 7 nucleotides align to TRBD2. Per the germline V gene, CDR1 is SGHRS and CDR2 is YFSETQ. The CDR3 length is 14 residues. With 7 bases clipped from V and 1 base from J, the junction kept 8 bases outside the gene matches. As DNA, the CDR3 is TGCGCCAGCCAGCGGGACTCCTCTTCCTACGAGCAGTACTTC. Amino acids: CASQRDSSSYEQYF.

There are a few counts of this clonotype. The genes are TRBV5-1 and TRBJ2-2; 10 bases are a match to TRBD2. Losses at the gene ends were 0 bases for V and 4 bases for J; bases not matched to a gene: 3. The germline V gene has CDR1 SGHRS and CDR2 YFSETQ. This CDR3 comprises 16 residues. For the CDR3, the DNA is TGCGCCAGCAGCTTGGGGACTAGCGGACCCACCGGGGAGCTGTTTTTT. It encodes CASSLGTSGPTGELFF.

V gene TRBV7-2 combines with J gene TRBJ1-2, with D possibly TRBD1 on 6 matching bases. CDR1 is SGHTA and CDR2 is FQGNSA in the germline V gene. Trimming removed 5 bases at V and 2 bases at J, with 12 bases between. The CDR3 contains 14 residues. The CDR3 sequence is CASSPDSLNYGYTF. CDR3 sequence (DNA): TGTGCCAGCAGCCCGGACAGCCTCAACTATGGCTACACCTTC.

This clonotype came up many times. V gene TRBV15 combines with J gene TRBJ2-5, with TRBD2 matching 9 bases. The germline V gene encodes CDR1 LNHNV and CDR2 YYDKDF (reference sequence). The junction had 3 bases not matched to a gene; V was cut back by 0 bases and J by 4 bases. The length of the CDR3 is 15 residues. The CDR3 sequence: CATSRDAGGPETQYF. In DNA form, the CDR3 reads TGTGCCACCAGCAGAGATGCGGGAGGGCCAGAGACCCAGTACTTC.